The 23 T cell receptor beta chains below all came from one sample that was sequenced in a study of T cell responses to AZD1222 COVID-19 vaccine. Only in-frame clones appear in the TCRdb table, and some are missing; sequencing was by immunoSEQ multiplex PCR. The sample lists under 200,000 clones, 91% occurring once. This material consisted of peripheral blood, taken on day 0 of AZD1222 vaccination. The receptors originated from an adult in good health.

The chain has TRBV28 and TRBJ1-5; D is unclear. Trimming removed 6 bases from V and 8 bases from J, with 23 bases in between. Looked up from germline, CDR1 is MDHEN and CDR2 is SYDVKM. The CDR3 runs to 16 residues. The CDR3 loop reads CASRPSSGAPPKPQHF. CDR3 bases: TGTGCCAGCAGGCCCTCCTCCGGCGCCCCTCCAAAGCCCCAGCATTTT.

The chain uses TRBV2 and TRBJ2-7, with 9 nucleotides matching TRBD1. The CDR3 sequence is 16 residues long. Trimming at V came to 7 bases and at J to 5 bases, leaving 15 bases not matched to a gene. The germline CDR1 and CDR2 sequences are SNHLY and FYNNEI. CDR3 sequence (DNA): TGTGCCAGCACTCTTGAACGGACAGGGGCGGCAAACGAGCAGTACTTC. Protein sequence: CASTLERTGAANEQYF.

The CDR3 loop is CASRDSFNSGNTIYF. CDR3 nucleotide sequence: TGTGCCAGCAGGGACAGCTTCAACTCTGGAAACACCATATATTTT. The genes are TRBV28 and TRBJ1-3, with D possibly being TRBD1 (6 bases). In germline, CDR1 is MDHEN, CDR2 SYDVKM. V lost 6 bases and J lost 0, with 12 bases in between. This CDR3 has 15 residues.

The chain uses TRBV7-9 and TRBJ2-3; TRBD2 might be the D (5 bases). The germline CDR1 and CDR2 sequences are SEHNR and FQNEAQ (reference sequence). The V gene lost 4 bases and the J gene lost 1 base, with 21 bases spanning the gap. This CDR3 has 18 residues. CDR3 amino acids: CASSSYVKQEGRTDTQYF. Written as DNA, the CDR3 is TGTGCCAGCAGCTCCTATGTAAAGCAAGAGGGTCGCACAGATACGCAGTATTTT.

J is TRBJ1-4 and V is TRBV24-1; possibly TRBD1 for D (6 bases). Germline V gene lookup returns CDR1 KGHDR and CDR2 SFDVKD. The CDR3 runs to 15 residues. V was clipped by 3 bases and J by 7 bases, with 14 bases between them. This chain's CDR3 is CATSDLVGGVEKLFF. CDR3 DNA sequence: TGTGCCACCAGTGATCTGGTGGGGGGCGTTGAAAAACTGTTTTTT.

V is TRBV10-1 and J is TRBJ1-5; TRBD1 aligns across 10 bases. Trimming took 7 bases from V and 1 from J; bases not matched to a gene: 7. Germline lookup yields CDR1 WNHNN and CDR2 SYGVQD (reference sequence). This CDR3 is 16 amino acids long. This chain's CDR3 is CASTLGQGGSNQPQHF. As DNA, the CDR3 is TGCGCCAGCACCCTAGGACAGGGGGGGAGCAATCAGCCCCAGCATTTT.

The chain carries TRBV7-8 and TRBJ1-2, with 7 nucleotides matching TRBD1. Trimming cost V 5 bases and J 11 bases; bases outside gene matches: 17. The CDR3 is made up of 15 amino acids. The germline CDR1 and CDR2 sequences are SGHVS and FQNEAQ. CDR3 in amino acids: CASSPTRQGLGEYTF. CDR3 DNA: TGTGCCAGCAGCCCAACCCGACAGGGACTGGGGGAATACACCTTC.

The chain carries TRBV6-2 or TRBV6-3 and TRBJ1-5; the D is unclear. V lost 0 bases and J lost 3, with 9 bases in between. The CDR3 runs 15 residues. Germline V gives CDR1 MNHEY, CDR2 SVGEGT. CDR3 DNA: TGTGCCAGCAGTTACTCTCGGGGTTTCAATCAGCCCCAGCATTTT. This encodes CASSYSRGFNQPQHF.

This clone was seen only a few times. The rearrangement uses TRBV28 and TRBJ2-7; D call uncertain. Trimming shortened V by 3 bases and J by 4 bases, and 4 bases separated the two germline ends. Germline CDR1 and CDR2: MDHEN and SYDVKM. The CDR3 sequence is 11 residues long. CDR3 coding DNA: TGTGCCAGCAGTTTTAAGTACGAGCAGTACTTC. Translation: CASSFKYEQYF.

The chain joins TRBV27 to TRBJ2-1, with TRBD2 as a possible D gene (8 bases). Trimming stripped 6 bases from V and 8 bases from J, with 23 bases between. Per the germline V gene, CDR1 is MNHEY and CDR2 is SMNVEV (reference sequence). The CDR3 spans 16 residues. CDR3 DNA sequence: TGTGCCAGCAGATACCTCAGGGGGACTAGTAATCATGAGCAGTTCTTC. It codes for CASRYLRGTSNHEQFF.

The chain has TRBV28 and TRBJ1-4; D gene uncertain. Germline lookup yields CDR1 MDHEN and CDR2 SYDVKM. This CDR3 contains 13 residues. Trimming left V 6 bases short and J 7 bases short, with 12 bases between. The CDR3 loop is CASRSAPVEKLFF. The DNA for the CDR3 is TGTGCCAGCAGATCGGCCCCTGTTGAAAAACTGTTTTTT.

The chain joins TRBV19 to TRBJ1-2; no firm D call. V was shortened by 3 bases and J by 1 base, with 6 bases between the two germline ends. The length of the CDR3 is 13 residues. Per germline, CDR1 LNHDA and CDR2 SQIVND (reference sequence). This CDR3 reads CASSMKGNYGYTF. The CDR3 bases are TGTGCCAGTAGTATGAAGGGTAACTATGGCTACACCTTC.

Here the CDR3 DNA reads TGTGCCAGCAGCCGAAACACAGGGGCCTACGAGCAGTACTTC. As protein: CASSRNTGAYEQYF. The chain combines TRBV5-4 with TRBJ2-7, with 7 bases matching TRBD1. The germline gives CDR1 SGHNT, CDR2 YYREEE (reference sequence). This CDR3 comprises 14 residues. Trimming removed 4 bases from V and 2 bases from J; junction bases left unmatched: 6.

This sequence joins TRBV7-2 and TRBJ1-2, with TRBD1 identical over 8 bases. CDR1 is SGHTA and CDR2 is FQGNSA in the germline V gene. The CDR3 is made up of 14 amino acids. Trimming cost V 7 bases and J 3 bases; bases outside gene matches: 7. Here the CDR3 DNA reads TGTGCCAGCATCGCACAGGGGGTGGACTATGGCTACACCTTC. It translates to CASIAQGVDYGYTF.

The rearrangement uses TRBV11-2 and TRBJ2-3, with TRBD2 matching 9 bases. The CDR3 covers 15 residues. The junction had 4 bases not matched to a gene; V was cut back by 2 bases and J by 4 bases. The germline V gene encodes CDR1 SGHAT and CDR2 FQNNGV. CDR3 amino acids: CASSLYAGGSDTQYF. For the CDR3, the DNA is TGTGCCAGCAGCTTATATGCGGGGGGGTCAGATACGCAGTATTTT.

The rearrangement links TRBV12-3 or TRBV12-4 to TRBJ2-2, with TRBD1 identical over 11 bases. The CDR3 sequence is 13 residues long. V was clipped by 10 bases and J by 6 bases; unmatched bases: 4. CDR3 DNA sequence: TGTGCCACGGACAGGGGGCGGGCCGGGGAGCTGTTTTTT. Its translation is CATDRGRAGELFF.

This clone was counted a single time. The chain has TRBV19 and TRBJ1-1, with D unresolved. The CDR3 is made up of 16 amino acids. Germline CDR1 LNHDA, CDR2 SQIVND (reference sequence). V was pared by 1 base and J by 0 bases, with 12 bases between. The CDR3: CASSIGAGKMNTEAFF. The CDR3 DNA reads TGTGCCAGTAGTATAGGAGCCGGGAAAATGAACACTGAAGCTTTCTTT.

This chain links TRBV9 with TRBJ2-1; 7 bases are a match to TRBD1. With 4 bases clipped from V and 7 bases from J, the junction kept 8 bases outside the gene matches. The CDR3 runs to 14 residues. Germline V gives CDR1 SGDLS, CDR2 YYNGEE. CDR3 amino acids: CASSSVQGYNEQFF. CDR3 bases: TGTGCCAGCAGCTCAGTACAGGGGTATAATGAGCAGTTCTTC.

This chain joins TRBV25-1 and TRBJ1-5; no clear D gene. With 3 bases removed from V and 0 bases from J, the gap between germline ends came to 6 bases. Germline V lookup: CDR1 MGHDK, CDR2 SYGVNS. This CDR3 has 14 amino acids. Here the CDR3 DNA reads TGTGCCAGCAGTGACCCGGATAGCAATCAGCCCCAGCATTTT. Translating it yields CASSDPDSNQPQHF.

The V and J genes are TRBV5-4 and TRBJ2-5, with TRBD2 matching over 10 bases. This CDR3 is 15 amino acids long. The ends lost 2 bases at V and 5 bases at J; junction bases unmatched: 6. Per the germline V gene, CDR1 is SGHNT and CDR2 is YYREEE (reference sequence). The CDR3: CASSLKLAGLETQYF. CDR3 bases: TGTGCCAGCAGCTTAAAACTAGCGGGGTTGGAGACCCAGTACTTC.

The chain employs TRBV7-2 and TRBJ1-1, with TRBD1 matching over 7 bases. The germline V gene encodes CDR1 SGHTA and CDR2 FQGNSA. The CDR3 spans 13 residues. V dropped 5 bases and J dropped 6; count of bases not matched to a gene: 6. The CDR3 DNA sequence: TGTGCCAGCAGCCCTAGACAGGGCCCTGAAGCTTTCTTT. This sequence encodes CASSPRQGPEAFF. Full variable domain (remainder filled in from reference TRBV7-2 and TRBJ1-1): GAGVSQSPSNKVTEKGKDVELRCDPISGHTALYWYRQSLGQGLEFLIYFQGNSAPDKSGLPSDRFSAERTGGSVSTLTIQRTQQEDSAVYLCASSPRQGPEAFFGQGTRLTVV.

This clone was seen more than once but under ten times. In nucleotides, the CDR3 is TGTGCCAGCAGTGACTCCTCGGGAGGCCACAATGAGCAGTTCTTC. Its translation: CASSDSSGGHNEQFF. The chain links TRBV6-4 to TRBJ2-1; 7 bases map to TRBD2. J lost 5 bases, V lost 0 bases, and 4 bases had no gene match. Per the germline V gene, CDR1 is MRHNA and CDR2 is SNTAGT. This CDR3 region has 15 residues.

The table lists this clone with a count of one. This rearrangement joins TRBV6-5 to TRBJ2-5, with 11 nucleotides matching TRBD1. This CDR3 is built from 14 residues. Germline CDR1 reads MNHEY; CDR2 reads SVGAGI. The DNA of the CDR3 is TGTGCTACTCTCGGGACAGGGGGTAGAGAGACCCAGTACTTC. Translating it yields CATLGTGGRETQYF.